This T cell receptor (beta chain) stems from a study of regulatory T cells in long-lasting Graves disease. Points from the study as a whole: Fewer public clonotypes were shared by new patients (around 990) than by persistent patients (about 2,700). Relative to newly diagnosed Graves' patients, persistent ones had lower TCR diversity. Persistent disease preferred TRBV28, TRBJ1-2 and TRBJ2-5.

Construction of the TCR beta libraries employed iRepertoire HTBI primers in conjunction with Arm-PCR of CDR3 regions. Authors' data handling: Samples revealed fewer than 65 TRBV and approximately 15 TRBJ segments. MiXCR, run by TCRdb on the multiplex PCR reads, gives a single entry per CDR3 protein. These V and J calls originate from TCRdb's pipeline instead of the authors' own analysis. The sample shows 350,000 to 450,000 distinct CDR3 sequences, 21% of them seen only once. V was cut by 0 bases and J by 3 bases, with 21 bases left in between. The germline V gene has CDR1 DFQATT and CDR2 SNEGSKA (reference sequence). The CDR3 contains 17 residues. Stated time point: persistent/refractory GD, antithyroid drugs over 5 years with positive TRAb. TCR sequences were obtained from RNA taken from PBMCs. This clonotype has ten or more counts. Its target is not known.

The gene calls are TRBV20-1 and TRBJ2-7, with a tentative D call TRBD1 (6 bases). This clonotype originated in a female donor with Graves disease. This specimen was peripheral blood mononuclear cells (PBMCs), taken when the disease was refractory, from a patient treated with antithyroid drugs. As DNA, the CDR3 is TGCAGTGCTAGAGATGGAGGATACTACAGGGATTTCTACGAGCAGTACTTC. Its translation: CSARDGGYYRDFYEQYF.